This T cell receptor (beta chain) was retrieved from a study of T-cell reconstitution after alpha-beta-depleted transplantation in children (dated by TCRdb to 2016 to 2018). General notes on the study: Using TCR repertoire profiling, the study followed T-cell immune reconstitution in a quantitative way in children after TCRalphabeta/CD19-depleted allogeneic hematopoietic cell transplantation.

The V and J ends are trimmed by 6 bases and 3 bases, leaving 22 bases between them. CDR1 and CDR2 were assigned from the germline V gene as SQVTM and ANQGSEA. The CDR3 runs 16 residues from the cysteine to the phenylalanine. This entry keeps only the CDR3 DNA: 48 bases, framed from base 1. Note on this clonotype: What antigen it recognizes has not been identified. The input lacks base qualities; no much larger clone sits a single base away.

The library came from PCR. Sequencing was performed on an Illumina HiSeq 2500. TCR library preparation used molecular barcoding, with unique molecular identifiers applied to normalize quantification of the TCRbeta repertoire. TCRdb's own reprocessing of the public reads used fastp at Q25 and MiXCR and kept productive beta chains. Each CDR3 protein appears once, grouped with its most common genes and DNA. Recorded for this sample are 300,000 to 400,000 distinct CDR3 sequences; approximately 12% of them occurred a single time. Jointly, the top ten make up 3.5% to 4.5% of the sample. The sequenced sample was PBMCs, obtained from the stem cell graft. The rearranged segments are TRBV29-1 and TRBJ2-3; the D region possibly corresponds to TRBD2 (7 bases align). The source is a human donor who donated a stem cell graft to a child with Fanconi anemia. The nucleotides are TGCAGCGTGAGAACTAAACTAGCGAGGGGGACAGATACGCAGTATTTT. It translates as CSVRTKLARGTDTQYF.